This is a list of T cell receptor beta chains from one sample in a study of PD-1 blockade in classical Hodgkin lymphoma. Sequencing was performed with immunoSEQ multiplex PCR; in TCRdb, only in-frame clones are kept and a portion is missing. The sample yields some 100,000 clones, about 92% seen once. Sequencing was performed on peripheral blood mononuclear cells (PBMCs), taken before the fourth cycle of nivolumab. These receptors were collected from a human donor with classical Hodgkin lymphoma. Each CDR3 is given with its conserved first and last residue. D genes are given only for firm matches. Part of the rows lack a size; the others show once, few, many or a class for expanded clones.

length	V	J	size	D	CDR3	DNA
13	TRBV6-6	TRBJ2-7	once	-	CASTRVEGDEQYF	TGTGCCAGCACTCGGGTGGAGGGCGACGAGCAGTACTTC
13	TRBV10-1	TRBJ2-7	-	TRBD1	CASSDYGTVEQYF	TGCGCCAGCAGTGATTACGGGACAGTCGAGCAGTACTTC
18	TRBV7-8	TRBJ1-1	-	TRBD1	CASIPASGQGAGSTEAFF	TGTGCCAGCATCCCAGCCAGCGGACAGGGGGCGGGGTCCACTGAAGCTTTCTTT
14	TRBV27	TRBJ1-2	few	TRBD1	CASSLQGANYGYTF	TGTGCCAGCAGTCTCCAGGGGGCGAACTATGGCTACACCTTC
15	TRBV1	TRBJ2-5	-	-	CTSSQDRIGQETQYF	TGCACCAGCAGCCAGGACCGAATAGGGCAAGAGACCCAGTACTTC
16	TRBV11-2	TRBJ2-2	-	TRBD1	CASSLDPRGPRSELFF	TGTGCCAGCAGCTTAGATCCCAGGGGGCCGCGGTCGGAGCTGTTTTTT
15	TRBV30	TRBJ1-5	-	-	CAWSTTRGVGQPQHF	TGTGCCTGGAGTACGACCCGAGGGGTAGGACAGCCCCAGCATTTT
16	TRBV2	TRBJ2-1	-	TRBD1	CASSAALGQNNNEQFF	TGTGCCAGCAGTGCCGCATTGGGACAGAACAACAATGAGCAGTTCTTC
19	TRBV9	TRBJ2-3	-	-	CASSASGADNLGSTDTQYF	TGTGCCAGCAGCGCCTCCGGAGCGGACAACCTGGGTAGCACAGATACGCAGTATTTT
17	TRBV7-9	TRBJ2-5	-	-	CASSFRETQEMGETQYF	TGTGCCAGCAGCTTCCGGGAGACTCAAGAGATGGGAGAGACCCAGTACTTC
16	TRBV9	TRBJ1-2	-	-	CASSGRSTGGGYGYTF	TGTGCCAGCAGCGGGCGGTCGACGGGGGGTGGCTATGGCTACACCTTC
16	TRBV19	TRBJ2-1	-	TRBD1	CASSKRGGTGYNEQFF	TGTGCCAGTAGTAAACGCGGCGGGACAGGGTACAATGAGCAGTTCTTC
14	TRBV30	TRBJ2-7	few	TRBD2	CAWSKLAGAYEQYF	TGTGCCTGGAGCAAACTAGCGGGAGCCTACGAGCAGTACTTC
16	TRBV28	TRBJ2-7	-	-	CASSLGYRERPYEQYF	TGTGCCAGCAGTTTGGGATACAGGGAAAGGCCGTACGAGCAGTACTTC
15	TRBV4-1	TRBJ2-1	-	-	CASSQETSGAREQFF	TGCGCCAGCAGCCAAGAGACTAGTGGAGCGCGTGAGCAGTTCTTC
15	TRBV4-1	TRBJ2-7	-	TRBD1	CASSPASTGGYEQYF	TGCGCCAGCAGCCCAGCTTCGACAGGGGGCTACGAGCAGTACTTC
14	TRBV9	TRBJ1-2	-	TRBD1	CASSRQGHNYGYTF	TGTGCCAGCAGTCGACAGGGGCACAACTATGGCTACACCTTC
11	TRBV7-7	TRBJ2-7	-	-	CASSLWDEQYF	TGTGCTAGCAGCTTATGGGACGAGCAGTACTTC